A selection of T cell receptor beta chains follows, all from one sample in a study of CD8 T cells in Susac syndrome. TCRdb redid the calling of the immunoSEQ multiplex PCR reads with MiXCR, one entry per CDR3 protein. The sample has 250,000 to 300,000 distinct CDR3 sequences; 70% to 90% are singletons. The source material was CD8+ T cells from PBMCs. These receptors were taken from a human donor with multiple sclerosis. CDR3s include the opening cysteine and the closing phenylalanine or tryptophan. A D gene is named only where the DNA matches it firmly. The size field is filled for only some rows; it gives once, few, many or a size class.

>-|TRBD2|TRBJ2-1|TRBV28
TGTGCCAGCAGTCCGATTGGCGGGAGGGTTGCCGATGAGCAGTTCTTC
CASSPIGGRVADEQFF
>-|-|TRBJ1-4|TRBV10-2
TGCGCCAGCAGTGAGTCTTTAGGGGAATGGGAAAAACTGTTTTTT
CASSESLGEWEKLFF
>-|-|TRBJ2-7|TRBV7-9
TGTGCCAGCAGCCGAATACAGGGCTACGAGCAGTACTTC
CASSRIQGYEQYF
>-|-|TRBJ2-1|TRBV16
TGTGCCAGCAGCACCCGGGACGCGCAGTTCTTC
CASSTRDAQFF
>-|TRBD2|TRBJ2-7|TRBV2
TGTGCCAGCAAAGAGCGGGGGCTTTTCGCCTACGAGCAGTACTTC
CASKERGLFAYEQYF
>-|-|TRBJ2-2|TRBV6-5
TGTGCCAGCAGTTTCCATCCCAGCACAGAGAACACCGGGGAGCTGTTTTTT
CASSFHPSTENTGELFF
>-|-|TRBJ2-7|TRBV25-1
TGTGCCAGCAGTGTGAGGTACGAGCAGTGCTTC
CASSVRYEQCF
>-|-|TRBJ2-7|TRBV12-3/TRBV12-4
TGTGCCAGCAGTTCGGGCATAGGGCCCTACGAGCAGTACTTC
CASSSGIGPYEQYF
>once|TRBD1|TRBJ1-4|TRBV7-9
TGTGCCAGCCATGGACAGGGGGCGCGTGAAAAACTGTTTTTT
CASHGQGAREKLFF
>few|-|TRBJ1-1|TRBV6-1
TGTGCCAGCAGCTTTGACGAGGGTACTGAAGCTTTCTTT
CASSFDEGTEAFF
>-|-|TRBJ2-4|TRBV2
TGTGCCAGCAGCGACAGGCCAGCCAAAAACATTCAGTACTTC
CASSDRPAKNIQYF
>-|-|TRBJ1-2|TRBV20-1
TGCAGTGCTCAATATCCCTCTTTTAACTATGGCTACACCTTC
CSAQYPSFNYGYTF
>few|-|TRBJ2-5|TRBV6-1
TGTGCCAGCAGTGAACGAGCGGGCGAAGAGACCCAGTACTTC
CASSERAGEETQYF
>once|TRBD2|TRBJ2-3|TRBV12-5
TGTGCTAGTGGTTTGGGACTAGCGAAGATTCTGGGTACGCAGTATTTT
CASGLGLAKILGTQYF
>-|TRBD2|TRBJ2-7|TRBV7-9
TGTGCCAGCAGCGGACGACTAGCCGCAAACTCCTACGAGCAGTACTTC
CASSGRLAANSYEQYF
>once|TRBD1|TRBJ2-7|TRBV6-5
TGTGCCAGCAGTTACGGACAGGGGGCGGCCTACGAGCAGTACTTC
CASSYGQGAAYEQYF
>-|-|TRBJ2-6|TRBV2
TGTGCCAGCAGTGAGGGGGTCGGGGCCAACGTCCTGACTTTC
CASSEGVGANVLTF
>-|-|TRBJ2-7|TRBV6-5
TGTGCCAGCAACCCCCCAGGCTCCTACGAGCAGTACTTC
CASNPPGSYEQYF
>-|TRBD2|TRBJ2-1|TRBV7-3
TGTGCCAGCAGCTCCGGACTAGCTGCTTCCTACAATGAGCAGTTCTTC
CASSSGLAASYNEQFF
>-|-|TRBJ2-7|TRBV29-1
TGCAGCGTATGTTACAGGGATCGGTACGAGCAGTACTTC
CSVCYRDRYEQYF
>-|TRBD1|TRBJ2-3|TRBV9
TGTGCCAGCAGCGCGCAGGGGGCTCGTACAGATACGCAGTATTTT
CASSAQGARTDTQYF
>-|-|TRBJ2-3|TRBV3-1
TGTGCCAGCAGCCATCGAAGGGGGGAAGATACGCAGTATTTT
CASSHRRGEDTQYF
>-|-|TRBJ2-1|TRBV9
TGTGCCAGCAGCGTGGGGGCACTACCTGAGCAGTTCTTC
CASSVGALPEQFF
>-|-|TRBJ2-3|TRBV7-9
TGTGCCAGCAGCCCCCCCCTGTCAGATACGCAGTATTTT
CASSPPLSDTQYF
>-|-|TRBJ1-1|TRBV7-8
TGTGCCAGCAGCTTAGCAGTCCTCTATGGGAACACTGGAGCTTTCTTT
CASSLAVLYGNTGAFF
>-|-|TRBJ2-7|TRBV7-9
TGTGCCAGCAGCTCCCATCAGCAGGGGCCAACAGCACCCTACGAGCAGTACTTC
CASSSHQQGPTAPYEQYF
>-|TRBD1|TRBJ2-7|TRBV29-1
TGCAGCGCCTGGACAGGAACCAACGAGCAGTACTTC
CSAWTGTNEQYF
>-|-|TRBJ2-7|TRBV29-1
TGCAGCGTTCCCAGCGGGATGGGGGGCGACGAGCAGTACTTC
CSVPSGMGGDEQYF
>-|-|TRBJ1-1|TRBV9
-
CASSVASGTGGTEAFF
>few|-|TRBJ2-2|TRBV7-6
TGTGCCAGCAGCCCCGGGACACCAAACACCGGGGAGCTGTTTTTT
CASSPGTPNTGELFF
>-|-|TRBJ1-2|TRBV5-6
TGTGCCAGCAGCTTGGCCATGGATCCGAGGGACTACACCTTC
CASSLAMDPRDYTF
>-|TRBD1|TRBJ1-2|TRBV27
TGTGCCAGCAGTTTATTTCCGGGACAGTTGCCTGGCTACACCTTC
CASSLFPGQLPGYTF
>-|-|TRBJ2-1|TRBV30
TGTGCCTGGAGTTTGGGAGTCAACAATGAGCAGTTCTTC
CAWSLGVNNEQFF
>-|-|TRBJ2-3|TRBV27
TGTGCCAGCAGTTTGTGGGGATCCCGCACAGATACGCAGTATTTT
CASSLWGSRTDTQYF
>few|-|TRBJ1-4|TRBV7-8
TGTGCCAGCAGCTCGCCACTTAGTGAAAAACTGTTTTTT
CASSSPLSEKLFF
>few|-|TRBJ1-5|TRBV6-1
TGTGCCAGCAGTCCCCGGGTCTTGGCCCGTCAGCCCCAGCATTTT
CASSPRVLARQPQHF
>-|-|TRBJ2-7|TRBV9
TGTGCCAGCAGCGTAGCGAGCGGCGAGCAGTACTTC
CASSVASGEQYF
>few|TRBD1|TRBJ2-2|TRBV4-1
TGCGCCAGCAGCCAAGATGAGACAGGGCCCACCGGGGAGCTGTTTTTT
CASSQDETGPTGELFF
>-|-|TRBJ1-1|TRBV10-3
TGTGCCATCAGTGAGTCGAATGGGGAGGCTTTCTTT
CAISESNGEAFF
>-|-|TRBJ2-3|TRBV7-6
TGTGCCAGCAGCCCGCAGACAGGTCTTAGCACAGATACGCAGTATTTT
CASSPQTGLSTDTQYF
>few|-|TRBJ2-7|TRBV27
TGTGCCAGCTCGATAGCGGAAAGCTCCTACGAGCAGTACTTC
CASSIAESSYEQYF
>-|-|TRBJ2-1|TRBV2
TGTGCCAGACAGGGTGGCAATGAGCAGTTCTTC
CARQGGNEQFF
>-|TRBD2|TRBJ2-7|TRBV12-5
TGTGCTAGTGGTTTGATCAGCGGGGTCTACGAGCAGTACTTC
CASGLISGVYEQYF
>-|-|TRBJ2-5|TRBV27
TGTGCCAGCAGTTGGACGGACCTCCAAGAGACCCAGTACTTC
CASSWTDLQETQYF
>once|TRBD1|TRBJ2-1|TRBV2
TGTGCCAGCGACATTTCCGGGACAGGGGTGAATGAGCAGTTCTTC
CASDISGTGVNEQFF